The next 9 T cell receptor beta chains were all read from a single sample in a study of T-cell reconstitution after alpha-beta-depleted transplantation in children. A TCRbeta library incorporating unique molecular identifiers was prepared. TCRdb fed the PCR reads into MiXCR, producing one record per CDR3 protein. The sample holds hundreds of thousands of distinct CDR3 sequences; 16% are singletons and the top ten take around 0.96%. The input for sequencing was PBMCs from the stem cell graft donor, taken from the stem cell graft. The receptors originated from a human donor who donated a stem cell graft to a child with acute myeloid leukemia.

At least ten counts were recorded for this clonotype. The gene calls are TRBV7-2 and TRBJ1-2; weak D call: TRBD1 (6 bases). This CDR3 contains 15 residues. V was clipped by 2 bases and J by 6 bases, with 16 bases between them. Germline lookup yields CDR1 SGHTA and CDR2 FQGNSA. CDR3 nucleotide sequence: TGTGCCAGCAGCTTATTGGCGGGGGGCAAGGATGGCTACACCTTC. Translating it yields CASSLLAGGKDGYTF. Supplemented by reference TRBV7-2 and TRBJ1-2, the full variable domain reads GAGVSQSPSNKVTEKGKDVELRCDPISGHTALYWYRQSLGQGLEFLIYFQGNSAPDKSGLPSDRFSAERTGGSVSTLTIQRTQQEDSAVYLCASSLLAGGKDGYTFGSGTRLTVV.

This clonotype was counted ten times or more. The CDR3 region is CASSQGSGAGNTIYF. In nucleotides, the CDR3 is TGCGCCAGCAGCCAAGGATCCGGGGCTGGAAACACCATATATTTT. The chain recombines TRBV4-3 with TRBJ1-3; D unclear. Germline V gives CDR1 LGHNA, CDR2 YSLEER. This CDR3 region has 15 residues. Trimming removed 1 base at V and 2 bases at J, with 9 bases between.

This clonotype turned up a few times. V and J are TRBV7-9 and TRBJ1-6, with 8 bases identical to TRBD1. Germline V gene lookup returns CDR1 SEHNR and CDR2 FQNEAQ (reference sequence). The V and J ends lost 6 bases and 7 bases, in that order; junction bases with no gene match: 11. The CDR3 sequence is 16 residues long. The CDR3 loop reads CASSTRSGGANSPLHF. In DNA, the CDR3 is TGTGCCAGCAGTACCAGGTCAGGGGGCGCGAATTCACCCCTCCACTTT.

This clonotype was counted a few times. V usage is TRBV28 and J usage is TRBJ1-5; D gene uncertain. The germline gives CDR1 MDHEN, CDR2 SYDVKM. Trimming left V 5 bases short and J 3 bases short, with 2 bases between. CDR3 length equals 11 residues. CDR3 in DNA: TGTGCCAGCAGTCCCAATCAGCCCCAGCATTTT. It specifies CASSPNQPQHF.

The chain links TRBV5-1 to TRBJ1-1; D not certain. V shed 4 bases and J shed 2 bases, with 12 bases lying between them. CDR3 length: 14 amino acids. The germline gives CDR1 SGHRS, CDR2 YFSETQ. CDR3 DNA sequence: TGCGCCAGCAGCGTGGGAAGTGTTAACACTGAAGCTTTCTTT. This gives the protein CASSVGSVNTEAFF.

The chain uses TRBV4-1 and TRBJ1-3; the D is unclear. This CDR3 has 15 residues. Germline-derived CDR1 and CDR2 are MGHRA and YSYEKL. V was clipped by 3 bases and J by 2 bases, with 11 bases between them. The CDR3 region is CASSHVPNAGNTIYF. In nucleotides, the CDR3 is TGCGCCAGCAGCCACGTCCCCAACGCTGGAAACACCATATATTTT.

CDR3 sequence: CASSSAGGRGYEQYF. In nucleotides, the CDR3 is TGTGCCAGCAGCTCAGCTGGTGGCAGGGGCTACGAGCAGTACTTC. The gene calls are TRBV7-2 and TRBJ2-7; D might be TRBD1 (6 bases). The V gene's germline CDR1 is SGHTA and CDR2 FQGNSA. Trimming stripped 4 bases from V and 3 bases from J, with 16 bases between. This CDR3 has 15 residues.

This clonotype has just a few counts. The chain recombines TRBV27 with TRBJ1-6, with D uncertain. Germline V CDR1 and CDR2: MNHEY, SMNVEV (reference sequence). The CDR3 extends over 17 amino acids. The V gene lost 7 bases and the J gene lost 2 bases, with 18 bases spanning the gap. For the CDR3, the DNA is TGTGCCAGCAAGACGGCCGTGTGGCAGGCCTATAATTCACCCCTCCACTTT. Translating gives CASKTAVWQAYNSPLHF.

This clonotype was seen repeatedly, ten times or more. The chain uses TRBV10-3 and TRBJ2-7; D may match TRBD1 or TRBD2 (5 bases each). The CDR3 totals 13 residues. V lost 2 bases, J lost 7 bases, and 12 bases lay in between. Germline V gene lookup returns CDR1 ENHRY and CDR2 SYGVKD. DNA for the CDR3: TGTGCCATCAGTGAGGGGGCCTGGGGGGAGCAGTACTTC. This gives the protein CAISEGAWGEQYF.